This record covers a single T cell receptor (beta chain). Its specificity is unknown. These data belong to a study of cytomegalovirus exposure and HLA in healthy donors. Across the study: The study's early data release held about 85 million unique TCRs from HLA-typed donors. Study results and limitations: Most subjects had HLA-A and HLA-B alleles reportedly predicted accurately by TCR beta sequences.

It was with 60 Vbeta and 13 Jbeta primers that the PCR ran. Sequencing used immunoSEQ multiplex PCR; TCRdb keeps in-frame clones, though not all of them. The table gives 150,000 or so clones; the top ten clones make up under 2% of it. Germline CDR1 is MNHEY and CDR2 is SVGAGI. The CDR3 has 15 residues. The V gene lost 4 bases and the J gene lost 6 bases, with 18 bases spanning the gap. The source material was PBMCs. This sequence originates from a woman between 50 and 59 years old in good health and CMV-seronegative. The chain combines TRBV6-5 with TRBJ1-2; possible D gene TRBD1, 5 bases. The CDR3 coding sequence is TGTGCCAGCAGTTCCCCAGGGTATCCTGAGGATGGCTACACCTTC. Protein product: CASSSPGYPEDGYTF.